This is a list of T cell receptor beta chains from one sample in a study of cytomegalovirus exposure and HLA in healthy donors. The protocol was immunoSEQ multiplex PCR, while the TCRdb copy is restricted to in-frame clones and leaves out a portion. The sample has 150,000 to 200,000 clones, over 60% seen once. The sample taken for sequencing was PBMCs. These receptors were taken from a woman between 25 and 40 years old in good health and CMV-seronegative. Each CDR3 is given with its conserved first and last residue. The order of the fields is D gene, V gene, clone size, J gene, CDR3 DNA, CDR3 protein. D genes are given only for firm matches. Not all rows give a size; the values are once, few, many and, for expanded clones, a class.

d_call: .; v_call: TRBV14; clone_size: .; j_call: TRBJ1-1; cdr3_nt: TGTGCCAGCAGCCAGGGGACTCGCCGGGGTGAAGCTTTCTTT; cdr3_aa: CASSQGTRRGEAFF
d_call: .; v_call: TRBV11-3; clone_size: few; j_call: TRBJ2-2; cdr3_nt: TGTGCCAGCAGCCCCCAGTACACCGGGGAGCTGTTTTTT; cdr3_aa: CASSPQYTGELFF
d_call: TRBD2; v_call: TRBV9; clone_size: .; j_call: TRBJ2-1; cdr3_nt: TGTGCCAGCAGCGTAGCTGGAAGCGGGAGGGTCTACAATGAGCAGTTCTTC; cdr3_aa: CASSVAGSGRVYNEQFF
d_call: TRBD2; v_call: TRBV19; clone_size: .; j_call: TRBJ2-7; cdr3_nt: TGTGCCAGTAGTCCAGCCGGCGGGGGGGTTATTTTGCAGTACTTC; cdr3_aa: CASSPAGGGVILQYF
d_call: .; v_call: TRBV10-2; clone_size: .; j_call: TRBJ1-5; cdr3_nt: TGCGCCAGCAGTGAGTTATTAGTAGTGAGCAATCAGCCCCAGCATTTT; cdr3_aa: CASSELLVVSNQPQHF
d_call: TRBD1; v_call: TRBV28; clone_size: .; j_call: TRBJ2-7; cdr3_nt: TGTGCCAGCAGTCAAATAGTGACAGGGGGCGGCGAGCAGTACTTC; cdr3_aa: CASSQIVTGGGEQYF
d_call: .; v_call: TRBV9; clone_size: .; j_call: TRBJ1-4; cdr3_nt: TGTGCCAGCAGCAACGAGGAGGGGTATGGGGGAAAACTGTTTTTT; cdr3_aa: CASSNEEGYGGKLFF
d_call: .; v_call: TRBV7-2; clone_size: .; j_call: TRBJ1-1; cdr3_nt: TGTGCCAGCAGCCCGCAGCGGGTATTAGAACTAGGCACTGAAGCTTTCTTT; cdr3_aa: CASSPQRVLELGTEAFF
d_call: .; v_call: TRBV7-8; clone_size: .; j_call: TRBJ2-7; cdr3_nt: TGTGCCAGCAGCTTAAGGGTCGGGGGTAGCTACGAGCAGTACTTC; cdr3_aa: CASSLRVGGSYEQYF
d_call: TRBD2; v_call: TRBV28; clone_size: .; j_call: TRBJ2-1; cdr3_nt: TGTGCCAGCAGCTCAAGCGGGAGGACCTACAATGAGCAGTTCTTC; cdr3_aa: CASSSSGRTYNEQFF